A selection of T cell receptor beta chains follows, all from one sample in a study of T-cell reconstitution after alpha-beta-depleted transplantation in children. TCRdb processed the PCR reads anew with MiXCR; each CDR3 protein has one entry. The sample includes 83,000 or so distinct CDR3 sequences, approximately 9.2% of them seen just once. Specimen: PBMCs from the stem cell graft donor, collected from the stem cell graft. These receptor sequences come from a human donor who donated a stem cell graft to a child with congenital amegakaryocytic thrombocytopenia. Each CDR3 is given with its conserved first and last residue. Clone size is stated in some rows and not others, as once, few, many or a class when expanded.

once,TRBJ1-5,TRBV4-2,CAISPGVLYSNQPQHF
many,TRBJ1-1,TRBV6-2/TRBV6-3,CASRKTTGGPGTEAFF
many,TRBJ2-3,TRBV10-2,CASSDPTDTQYF
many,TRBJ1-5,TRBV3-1,CASSQDLDNQPQHF
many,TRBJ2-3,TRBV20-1,CSAVPAQSGTDTQYF
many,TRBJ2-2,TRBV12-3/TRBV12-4,CASSSSGTNTGELFF
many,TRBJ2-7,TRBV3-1,CASSLAGTGVAEQYF
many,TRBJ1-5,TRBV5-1,CASSKEGDRNQPQHF
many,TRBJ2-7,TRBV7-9,CASSLDHSYEQYF
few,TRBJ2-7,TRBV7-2,CASSLGGSRQSSYEQYF
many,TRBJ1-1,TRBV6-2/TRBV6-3,CASSSGQRNTEAFF
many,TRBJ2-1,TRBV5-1,CASSLVSSGRHNEQFF
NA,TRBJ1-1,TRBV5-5,CARSPGLFGTEAFF
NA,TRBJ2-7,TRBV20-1,CSARADRVYEQYF
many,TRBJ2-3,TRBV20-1,CSAASGKETDTQYF
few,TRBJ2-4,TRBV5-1,CASRRTSGGGAQYF
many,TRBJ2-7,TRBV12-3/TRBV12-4,CASSTGTVEQYF
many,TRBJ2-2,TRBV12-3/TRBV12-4,CASSKGLNTGELFF
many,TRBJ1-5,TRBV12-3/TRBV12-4,CASSLRGLGNQPQHF
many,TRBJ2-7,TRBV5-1,CASSLEGINEQYF
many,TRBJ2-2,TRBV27,CASSPGTSPTGELFF
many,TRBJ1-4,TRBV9,CASSTRQGLNEKLFF
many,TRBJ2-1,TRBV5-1,CASLERGGSYNEQFF
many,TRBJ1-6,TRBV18,CASQATGENSPLHF
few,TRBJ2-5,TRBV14,CASSRYNYGILQETQYF
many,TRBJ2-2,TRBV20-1,CSARAEADTGELFF
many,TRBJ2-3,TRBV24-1,CATSDRDASGPSTDTQYF
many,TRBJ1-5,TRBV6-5,CASRRLTGGWYQPQHF
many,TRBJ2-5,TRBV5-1,CASSLTGGPRSGETQYF
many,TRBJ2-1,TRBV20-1,CSAGRVGGNEQFF
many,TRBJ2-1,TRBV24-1,CATRRGQGASNEQFF
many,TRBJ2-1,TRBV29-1,CSVARGVEAEQFF
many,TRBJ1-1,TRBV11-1,CASSLNTANTEAFF
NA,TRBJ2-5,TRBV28,CAMGHGGQETQYF
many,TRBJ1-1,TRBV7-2,CASSIGMMNTEAFF
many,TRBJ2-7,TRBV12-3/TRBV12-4,CASSYHRGQGEQYF
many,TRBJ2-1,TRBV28,CASMGLAGGSRMNEQFF
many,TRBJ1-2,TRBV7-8,CASTPLTGAGGYTF
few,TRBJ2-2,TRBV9,CASSVAATGGLDTGELFF
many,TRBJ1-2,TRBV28,CASSLWARGGTEVYGYTF
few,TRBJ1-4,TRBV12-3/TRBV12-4,CACSPYGGRGYVSDEKLFF
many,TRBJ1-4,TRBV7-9,CASSAGQGGPGEKLFF
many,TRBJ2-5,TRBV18,CASSPLGQSEETQYF
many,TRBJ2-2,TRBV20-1,CSASSRLLNTGELFF
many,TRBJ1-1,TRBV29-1,CSVEVLSPQGRMNTEAFF